Following are 11 T cell receptor beta chains from one sample sequenced in a study of cytomegalovirus exposure and HLA in healthy donors (dated by TCRdb to the late 2010s). The library was obtained by the immunoSEQ multiplex PCR assay. In TCRdb, the immuneACCESS table is reduced to in-frame sequences with V and J assigned. These tables do not hold every clone; where another copy was compared, an unresolved V gene accounts for under half, and the others remain unexplained. Here the sample has some 130,000 clones; roughly 89% occur a single time. More than 0.95% of the sample is held by the ten biggest clonotypes. The specimen was PBMCs. The origin of the receptors is a woman aged 18-30 years in good health and CMV-seronegative.

The chain joins TRBV7-4 to TRBJ1-1; D is unclear. The CDR3 is 13 amino acids. Looked up from germline, CDR1 is SGHVT and CDR2 is SQSDAQ. V lost 10 bases to trimming and J lost 0 bases, with 12 bases between them. The CDR3, as DNA: TGTGCCAAGCCACTAAACTTGAACACTGAAGCTTTCTTT. It codes for CAKPLNLNTEAFF. Full variable domain (rest looked up from reference TRBV7-4 and TRBJ1-1): GAGVSQSPRYKVAKRGRDVALRCDSISGHVTLYWYRQTLGQGSEVLTYSQSDAQRDKSGRPSGRFSAERPERSVSTLKIQRTEQGDSAVYLCAKPLNLNTEAFFGQGTRLTVV.

The chain links TRBV10-3 to TRBJ1-1; 9 bases agree with TRBD1. The trim removed 11 bases at V and 0 bases at J, leaving 7 bases unmatched. The length of the CDR3 is 14 residues. In germline, CDR1 is ENHRY, CDR2 SYGVKD. This chain's CDR3 is CAHRDREMNTEAFF. In DNA, the CDR3 is TGTGCCCACCGGGACAGGGAAATGAACACTGAAGCTTTCTTT.

J is TRBJ2-7 and V is TRBV4-1; 7 positions agree with TRBD1. Germline V gene lookup returns CDR1 MGHRA and CDR2 YSYEKL. The ends lost 4 bases at V and 1 base at J; junction bases unmatched: 10. The CDR3 has 16 residues. CDR3 nucleotides: TGCGCCAGCAGCCCTATTACAGGGGAAAGGTCCTACGAGCAGTACTTC. Translation gives CASSPITGERSYEQYF.

The chain carries TRBV4-1 and TRBJ2-7; D is possibly TRBD2 (5 bases). The CDR3 has 13 amino acids. V lost 6 bases, J lost 6 bases, and 15 bases lay in between. Germline CDR1 reads MGHRA; CDR2 reads YSYEKL. CDR3: CASSPGKIGEQYF. CDR3 sequence (DNA): TGCGCCAGCAGTCCCGGGAAAATTGGCGAGCAGTACTTC.

This clone was observed a single time. The chain couples TRBV7-9 to TRBJ1-6; D perhaps matches TRBD1 (6 bases). The germline V and J ends were trimmed by 4 bases and 7 bases, with 8 bases remaining between them. CDR1 and CDR2 from the germline V gene are SEHNR and FQNEAQ (reference sequence). CDR3 size: 13 residues. The CDR3 DNA reads as TGTGCCAGCAGCTGGGACATAAATTCACCCCTCCACTTT. Its protein product is CASSWDINSPLHF.

The gene calls are TRBV7-8 and TRBJ2-1; 7 nucleotides match TRBD2. The V gene end was trimmed by 4 bases and the J gene end by 6 bases; junction bases not matched to a gene: 9. The CDR3 length is 15 residues. Germline V gene lookup returns CDR1 SGHVS and CDR2 FQNEAQ. The CDR3 region has the DNA TGTGCCAGCAGCTGGAGGACTAGGTCAATCAATGAGCAGTTCTTC. As protein: CASSWRTRSINEQFF.

CDR3 protein: CASSLVQIQETQYF. CDR3 coding DNA: TGCGCCAGCAGCTTGGTTCAGATCCAAGAGACCCAGTACTTC. V is TRBV5-1 and J is TRBJ2-5; D remains ambiguous. Deletions cut 0 bases from V and 1 base from J, with 7 bases between. This CDR3 is built from 14 residues. CDR1 SGHRS and CDR2 YFSETQ come from the germline V gene.

The chain recombines TRBV4-1 with TRBJ2-3; maybe TRBD2 (6 bases). The CDR3 is 17 amino acids. V lost 4 bases, J lost 2 bases, and 19 bases lay in between. Germline CDR1 MGHRA, CDR2 YSYEKL. DNA for the CDR3: TGCGCCAGCAGCCTCCAGATACCGGGACTCCTCACAGATACGCAGTATTTT. Amino acids: CASSLQIPGLLTDTQYF.

J is TRBJ2-3 and V is TRBV11-1, with D uncertain. Trimming pared 5 bases from V and 6 bases from J, leaving 9 bases between. The CDR3 runs to 12 residues. The germline V gene encodes CDR1 SGHAT and CDR2 FQDESV (reference sequence). The DNA for the CDR3 is TGTGCCAGCAGCCATCCTCGGGATACGCAGTATTTT. Amino acids: CASSHPRDTQYF.

The rearrangement uses TRBV7-9 and TRBJ1-2, with TRBD1 matching over 7 bases. The germline V gene has CDR1 SEHNR and CDR2 FQNEAQ (reference sequence). This CDR3 has 13 amino acids. V lost 2 bases and J lost 6; bases outside the gene matches: 3. In nucleotides, the CDR3 is TGTGCCAGCAGCTTATCAACAGGGGATGGCTACACCTTC. It encodes CASSLSTGDGYTF. Looking up the rest from reference TRBV7-9 and TRBJ1-2 gives the full variable domain: DTGVSQNPRHKITKRGQNVTFRCDPISEHNRLYWYRQTLGQGPEFLTYFQNEAQLEKSRLLSDRFSAERPKGSFSTLEIQRTEQGDSAMYLCASSLSTGDGYTFGSGTRLTVV.

The chain uses TRBV9 and TRBJ2-1; 7 bases map to TRBD2. From germline, CDR1 is SGDLS and CDR2 YYNGEE. This CDR3 has 13 residues. J lost 5 bases, V lost 4 bases, and 3 bases had no gene match. CDR3 nucleotide sequence: TGTGCCAGCAGCCCGGCGGGGGACAATGAGCAGTTCTTC. It specifies CASSPAGDNEQFF.